This T cell receptor (beta chain) was documented in a study of shared clonotypes between healthy human individuals. Study overall: Each donor's CD8 memory used one plate, CD8 naive two, each CD4 subset three.

About this clone: Its antigen is undetermined. Additional DNA sequences in this sample encode the identical CDR3.

Findings and caveats of the study: The sole specimen, blood, was sampled, and tissue repertoires likely differ. Compared with clonotypes that all four donors shared, non-shared clonotypes had lower generation probabilities. Naive subsets tended to show greater estimated richness than memory subsets.

Using immunoSEQ multiplex PCR, the repertoire was profiled, and TCRdb retains in-frame clones only, with some absent. Of roughly 760,000 clones in the sample, 74% were seen once. The sequence was obtained from a woman aged 25 to 39 in good health. What was sequenced was memory CD4+ T cells sorted from blood. Documented subset: CD45RA-negative fraction.

CDR3 DNA: TGCGCCAGCAGCTTGCCGGGGAGCGAGACCCAGTACTTC. It translates to CASSLPGSETQYF. The chain combines TRBV5-1 with TRBJ2-5; maybe TRBD2 (5 bases). The CDR3 runs 13 residues. Trimming shortened V by 1 base and J by 5 bases, and 9 bases separated the two germline ends. The germline V gene encodes CDR1 SGHRS and CDR2 YFSETQ.